The 12 T cell receptor beta chains listed next were all sequenced from one sample in a study of graft-versus-host responses after intestinal transplantation. Plating combined around 200,000 CFSE-labeled responder cells with around 200,000 irradiated, violet-dye-labeled stimulator cells. Produced via immunoSEQ multiplex PCR; TCRdb's table is partial and in-frame only. Here the sample spans some 21,000 clones, about a third being singletons. This specimen consisted of alloreactive CD8+ T cells from a mixed lymphocyte reaction culture, obtained before intestinal transplant. Subset given: CFSE-low proliferating T cells sorted from roughly six-day pre-transplant mixed lymphocyte reaction (GvH or HvG direction). The receptors were sampled from a human patient who received an intestinal transplant.

The CDR3 bases are TGTGCCAGCAGCTCCACTTCCTACGAGCAGTACTTC. Protein product: CASSSTSYEQYF. J is TRBJ2-7 and V is TRBV5-6; D gene unclear. The germline V gene encodes CDR1 SGHDT and CDR2 YYEEEE. V was trimmed by 3 bases and J by 1 base, leaving 5 bases between them. This CDR3 comprises 12 residues.

This clone has more than one count but fewer than ten. The J gene is TRBJ2-7, the V gene TRBV19, with TRBD2 matching over 7 bases. The J segment lost 4 bases and the V segment lost 1 base, leaving 4 bases of the junction unmatched. Germline CDR1 LNHDA, CDR2 SQIVND (reference sequence). The CDR3 spans 14 residues. Here the CDR3 reads CASSIGLAGYEQYF. In DNA form, the CDR3 reads TGTGCCAGTAGTATAGGACTAGCAGGATACGAGCAGTACTTC.

This clone was counted only a few times. The rearrangement uses TRBV28 and TRBJ2-3; D ambiguous. Germline lookup yields CDR1 MDHEN and CDR2 SYDVKM. This CDR3 has 16 residues. Trimming removed 3 bases from V and 0 bases from J, with 13 bases in between. CDR3 amino acids: CASSLAVESSTDTQYF. CDR3 sequence (DNA): TGTGCCAGCAGTTTGGCGGTTGAGTCTAGCACAGATACGCAGTATTTT.

The chain recombines TRBV10-2 with TRBJ2-2, with D hard to call. Trimming left V 6 bases short and J 2 bases short, with 10 bases between. Germline V gene lookup returns CDR1 WSHSY and CDR2 SAAADI. There are 14 residues in the CDR3. Here the CDR3 DNA reads TGCGCCAGCAGATTGGGAAGCAACACCGGGGAGCTGTTTTTT. This codes for CASRLGSNTGELFF.

This rearrangement joins TRBV4-1 to TRBJ2-4, with D possibly TRBD1 on 6 matching bases. The V end was cut by 2 bases, the J end by 3 bases, with 11 bases between. In germline, CDR1 is MGHRA, CDR2 YSYEKL. The length of the CDR3 is 15 residues. CDR3 amino acids: CASSQRQVVKNIQYF. The CDR3 DNA is TGCGCCAGCAGCCAAAGACAGGTTGTCAAAAACATTCAGTACTTC.

In its sample, this clone ranks as medium-sized. The genes are TRBV4-2 and TRBJ2-2, with 7 nucleotides matching TRBD2. The germline V gene has CDR1 LGHNA and CDR2 YNFKEQ. V shed 7 bases and J 8 bases; nucleotides not matched to a gene: 19. This CDR3 has 17 residues. The chain's CDR3 is CASTLNPGTTGRGELFF. CDR3 in DNA: TGTGCCAGCACCCTCAATCCCGGGACTACCGGTAGAGGGGAGCTGTTTTTT.

About this clone: Other DNA sequences within the sample encode an identical CDR3. The V call is TRBV30, the J call TRBJ2-3; the match to TRBD2 covers 8 bases. Germline V gives CDR1 GTSNPN, CDR2 SVGIG (reference sequence). Trimming took 7 bases from V and 3 from J; bases not matched to a gene: 6. The CDR3 length is 13 residues. The CDR3 here is CAFGGEWTDTQYF. CDR3 DNA: TGTGCCTTCGGGGGGGAATGGACAGATACGCAGTATTTT.

The V call is TRBV27, the J call TRBJ1-3; D unresolved. Germline CDR1 MNHEY, CDR2 SMNVEV (reference sequence). This CDR3 contains 15 residues. V was clipped by 5 bases and J by 0 bases, with 11 bases between them. The CDR3 nucleotides read TGTGCCAGCAGTCCCCGAGGCAACTCTGGAAACACCATATATTTT. Translated: CASSPRGNSGNTIYF.

This clone is classed as medium-sized. This chain links TRBV29-1 with TRBJ2-7, with TRBD1 matching over 7 bases. In germline, CDR1 is SQVTM, CDR2 ANQGSEA. This CDR3 region has 14 residues. Losses at the gene ends were 3 bases for V and 3 bases for J; bases not matched to a gene: 8. CDR3 loop: CSVEGRDSNYEQYF. The CDR3 nucleotides are TGCAGCGTTGAGGGCCGGGACAGCAACTACGAGCAGTACTTC.

This rearrangement joins TRBV9 to TRBJ2-2; 11 bases map to TRBD2. J was trimmed by 0 bases and V by 4 bases; bases with no gene match: 5. Per the germline V gene, CDR1 is SGDLS and CDR2 is YYNGEE. This CDR3 contains 17 residues. The DNA for the CDR3 is TGTGCCAGCAGCTCTAGCGGGGGGCAACCGAACACCGGGGAGCTGTTTTTT. It specifies CASSSSGGQPNTGELFF. Full variable domain (outside the CDR3, taken from reference TRBV9 and TRBJ2-2): DSGVTQTPKHLITATGQRVTLRCSPRSGDLSVYWYQQSLDQGLQFLIQYYNGEERAKGNILERFSAQQFPDLHSELNLSSLELGDSALYFCASSSSGGQPNTGELFFGEGSRLTVL.

The V and J genes are TRBV7-6 and TRBJ1-2; TRBD1 aligns across 12 bases. This CDR3 region has 14 residues. CDR1 SGHVS and CDR2 FNYEAQ come from the germline V gene. With V trimmed by 5 bases and J by 8 bases, 6 bases remained unmatched. The CDR3 DNA reads as TGTGCCAGCAGCCCGGGACAGGGGGCTTTCGGCTACACCTTC. This sequence encodes CASSPGQGAFGYTF.

This clone occurred a few times. The chain uses TRBV28 and TRBJ2-5; D may be TRBD1 or TRBD2 (5 bases each). Trimming shortened V by 5 bases and J by 5 bases, and 15 bases separated the two germline ends. The CDR3 runs 14 residues. CDR1 and CDR2 (germline): MDHEN, SYDVKM. Here the CDR3 reads CASSPTLGVETQYF. The DNA of the CDR3 is TGTGCCAGCAGTCCGACTTTGGGGGTGGAGACCCAGTACTTC.